This T cell receptor (beta chain) was identified in a study of Tregs in tolerant kidney transplant recipients. Study results and limitations: Activated donor B cell expansion appeared to reveal the most relevant donor-specific TCRbeta repertoire. Biological reproducibility was not directly addressed in this study.

CD4+CD25+CD127- Tregs, CD4+CD25- non-Tregs, CD4 and CD8 cells were sorted. Sequencing used immunoSEQ multiplex PCR; TCRdb keeps in-frame clones, though not all of them. The table lists 75,000 to 100,000 clones, approximately 90% of them singletons. Trimming pared 5 bases from V and 3 bases from J, leaving 11 bases between. CDR1 is SGHRS and CDR2 is YFSETQ in the germline V gene. CDR3 length: 13 residues. Details on this clone: Its antigen is unknown.

V usage is TRBV5-1 and J usage is TRBJ1-2; TRBD1 might be the D (6 bases). The TCR sequence derives from a human donor in good health. Sequencing was carried out using CD8+ T cells from blood. In DNA form, the CDR3 reads TGCGCCAGCAGGGATGCAGGGGACTATGGCTACACCTTC. This gives the protein CASRDAGDYGYTF.